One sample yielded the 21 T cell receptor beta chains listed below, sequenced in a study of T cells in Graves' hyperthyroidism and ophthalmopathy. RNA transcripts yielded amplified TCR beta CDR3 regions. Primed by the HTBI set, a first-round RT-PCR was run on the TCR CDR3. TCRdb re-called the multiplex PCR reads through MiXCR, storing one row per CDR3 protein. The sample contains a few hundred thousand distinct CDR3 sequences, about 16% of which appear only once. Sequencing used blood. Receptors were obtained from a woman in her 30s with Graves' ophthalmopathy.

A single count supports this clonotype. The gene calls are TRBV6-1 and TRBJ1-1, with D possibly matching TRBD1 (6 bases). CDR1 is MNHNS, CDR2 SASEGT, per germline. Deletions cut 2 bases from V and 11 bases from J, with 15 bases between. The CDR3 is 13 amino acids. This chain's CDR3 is CASSETLQGSAFF. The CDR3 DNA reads TGTGCCAGCAGTGAAACGTTACAGGGATCGGCTTTCTTT.

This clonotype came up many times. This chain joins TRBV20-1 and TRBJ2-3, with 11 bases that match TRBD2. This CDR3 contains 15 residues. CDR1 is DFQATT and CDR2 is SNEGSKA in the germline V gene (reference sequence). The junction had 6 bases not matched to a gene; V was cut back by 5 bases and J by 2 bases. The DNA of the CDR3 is TGCAGTGCTCCCAGACTAGCGGGGAACACAGATACGCAGTATTTT. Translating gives CSAPRLAGNTDTQYF.

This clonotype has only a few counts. CDR3 bases: TGTGCCAGCGACCAACCGGGACTAGCGGGAGATCAGGAGCAGTACTTC. It encodes CASDQPGLAGDQEQYF. The chain employs TRBV6-1 and TRBJ2-7, with 14 positions matching TRBD2. The ends lost 8 bases at V and 7 bases at J; junction bases unmatched: 13. Germline CDR1 is MNHNS and CDR2 is SASEGT. CDR3 size: 16 residues.

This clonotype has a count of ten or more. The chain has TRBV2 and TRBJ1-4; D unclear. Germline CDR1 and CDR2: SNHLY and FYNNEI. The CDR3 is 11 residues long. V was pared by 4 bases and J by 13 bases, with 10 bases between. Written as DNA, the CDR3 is TGTGCCAGCAGTGGCAGAAGTGGACTGTTTTTT. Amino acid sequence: CASSGRSGLFF.

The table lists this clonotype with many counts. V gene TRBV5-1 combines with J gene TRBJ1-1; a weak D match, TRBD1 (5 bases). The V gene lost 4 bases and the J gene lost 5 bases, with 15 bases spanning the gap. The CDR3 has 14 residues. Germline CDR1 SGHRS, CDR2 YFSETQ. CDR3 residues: CASSPAAGRTEAFF. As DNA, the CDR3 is TGCGCCAGCAGCCCCGCCGCAGGGAGGACTGAAGCTTTCTTT.

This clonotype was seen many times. The CDR3 sequence is CSGRLAVYNEQFF. CDR3 DNA sequence: TGCAGTGGAAGACTAGCGGTTTACAATGAGCAGTTCTTC. This chain connects TRBV20-1 to TRBJ2-1; TRBD2 agrees at 9 bases. This CDR3 spans 13 amino acids. V lost 7 bases, J lost 4 bases, and 5 bases stayed unmatched. The germline gives CDR1 DFQATT, CDR2 SNEGSKA (reference sequence).

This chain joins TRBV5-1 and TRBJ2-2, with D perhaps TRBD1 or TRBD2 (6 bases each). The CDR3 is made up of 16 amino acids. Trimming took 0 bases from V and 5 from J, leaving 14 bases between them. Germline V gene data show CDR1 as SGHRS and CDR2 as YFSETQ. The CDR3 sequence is CASSLVGGLQTGELFF. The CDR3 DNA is TGCGCCAGCAGCTTGGTAGGGGGGCTACAGACCGGGGAGCTGTTTTTT.

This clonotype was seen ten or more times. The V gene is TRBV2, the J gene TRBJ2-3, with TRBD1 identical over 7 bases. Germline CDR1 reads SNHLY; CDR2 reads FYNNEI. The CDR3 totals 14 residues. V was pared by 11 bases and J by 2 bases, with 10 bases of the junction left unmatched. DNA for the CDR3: TGTGCCGGAAAGACAGGGACATTCACAGATACGCAGTATTTT. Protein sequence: CAGKTGTFTDTQYF.

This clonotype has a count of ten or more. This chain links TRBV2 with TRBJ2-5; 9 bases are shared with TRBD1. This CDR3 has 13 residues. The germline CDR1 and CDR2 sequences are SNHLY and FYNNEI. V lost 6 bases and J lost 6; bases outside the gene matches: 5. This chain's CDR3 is CASRGTGTKTQYF. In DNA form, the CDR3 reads TGTGCCAGCAGGGGGACAGGGACCAAGACCCAGTACTTC. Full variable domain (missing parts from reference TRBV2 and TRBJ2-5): EPEVTQTPSHQVTQMGQEVILRCVPISNHLYFYWYRQILGQKVEFLVSFYNNEISEKSEIFDDQFSVERPDGSNFTLKIRSTKLEDSAMYFCASRGTGTKTQYFGPGTRLLVL.

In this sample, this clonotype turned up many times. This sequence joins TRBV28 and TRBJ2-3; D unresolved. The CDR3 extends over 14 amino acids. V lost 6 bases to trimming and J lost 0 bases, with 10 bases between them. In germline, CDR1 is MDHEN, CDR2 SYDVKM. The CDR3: CASRFDPSTDTQYF. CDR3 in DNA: TGTGCCAGCAGATTCGACCCTAGCACAGATACGCAGTATTTT.

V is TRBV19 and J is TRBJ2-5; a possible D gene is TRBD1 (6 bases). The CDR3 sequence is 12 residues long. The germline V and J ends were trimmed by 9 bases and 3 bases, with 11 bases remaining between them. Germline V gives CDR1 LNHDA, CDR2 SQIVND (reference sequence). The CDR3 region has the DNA TGTGCCAGCGGACAGAGAGAAGAGACCCAGTACTTC. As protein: CASGQREETQYF.

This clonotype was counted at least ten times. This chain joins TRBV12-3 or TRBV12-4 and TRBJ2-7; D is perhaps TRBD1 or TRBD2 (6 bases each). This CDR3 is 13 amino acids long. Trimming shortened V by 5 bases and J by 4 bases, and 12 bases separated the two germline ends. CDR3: CASSITGAYEQYF. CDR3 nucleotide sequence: TGTGCCAGCAGTATTACGGGGGCTTACGAGCAGTACTTC.

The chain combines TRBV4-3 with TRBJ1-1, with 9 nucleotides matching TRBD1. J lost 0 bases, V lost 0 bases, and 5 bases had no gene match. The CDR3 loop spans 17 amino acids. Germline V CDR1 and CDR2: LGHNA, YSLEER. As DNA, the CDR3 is TGCGCCAGCAGCCAAGATCGGGGACAGGGAGTGAACACTGAAGCTTTCTTT. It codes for CASSQDRGQGVNTEAFF.

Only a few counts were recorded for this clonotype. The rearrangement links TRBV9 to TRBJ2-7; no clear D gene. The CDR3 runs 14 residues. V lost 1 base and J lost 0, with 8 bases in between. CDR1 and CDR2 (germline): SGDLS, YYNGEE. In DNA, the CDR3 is TGTGCCAGCAGCGTATCAAGCGCCTCCTACGAGCAGTACTTC. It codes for CASSVSSASYEQYF.

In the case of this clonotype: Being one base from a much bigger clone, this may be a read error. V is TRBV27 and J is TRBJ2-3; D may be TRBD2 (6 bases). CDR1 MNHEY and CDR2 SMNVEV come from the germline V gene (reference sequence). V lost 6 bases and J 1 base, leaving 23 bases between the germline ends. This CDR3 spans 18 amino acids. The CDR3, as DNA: TGTGCCAGCAGGGGGTGGGACTCCAAAACATGGGGCACAGATACGCAGTATTTT. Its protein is CASRGWDSKTWGTDTQYF.

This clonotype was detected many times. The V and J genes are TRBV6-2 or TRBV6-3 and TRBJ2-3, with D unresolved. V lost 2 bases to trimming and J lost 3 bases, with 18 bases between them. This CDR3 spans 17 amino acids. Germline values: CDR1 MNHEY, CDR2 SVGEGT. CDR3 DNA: TGTGCCAGCAGTTACCTTGCTTTAGGCGATGCGACAGATACGCAGTATTTT. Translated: CASSYLALGDATDTQYF.

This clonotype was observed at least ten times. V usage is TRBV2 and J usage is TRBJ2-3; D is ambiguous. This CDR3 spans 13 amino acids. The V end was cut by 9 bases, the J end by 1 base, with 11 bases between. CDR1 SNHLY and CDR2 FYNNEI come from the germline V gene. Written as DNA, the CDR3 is TGTGCCAGTGACCCGCAGGGCACAGATACGCAGTATTTT. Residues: CASDPQGTDTQYF.

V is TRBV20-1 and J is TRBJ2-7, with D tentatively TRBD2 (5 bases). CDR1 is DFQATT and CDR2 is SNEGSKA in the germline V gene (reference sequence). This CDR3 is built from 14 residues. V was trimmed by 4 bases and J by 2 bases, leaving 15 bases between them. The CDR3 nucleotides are TGCAGTGCTATCGGACTCTTCAACACCTACGAGCAGTACTTC. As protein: CSAIGLFNTYEQYF.

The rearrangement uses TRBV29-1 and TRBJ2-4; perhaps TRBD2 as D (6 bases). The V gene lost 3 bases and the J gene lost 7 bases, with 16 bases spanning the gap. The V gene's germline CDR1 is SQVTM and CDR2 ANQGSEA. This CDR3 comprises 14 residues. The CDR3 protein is CSVDMSGAGNIQYF. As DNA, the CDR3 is TGCAGCGTTGACATGTCGGGAGCAGGGAACATTCAGTACTTC.

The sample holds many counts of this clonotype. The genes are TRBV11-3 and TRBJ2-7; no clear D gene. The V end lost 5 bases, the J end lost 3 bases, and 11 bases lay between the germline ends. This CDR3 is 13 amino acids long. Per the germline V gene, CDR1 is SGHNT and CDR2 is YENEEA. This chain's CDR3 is CASSAGPDYEQYF. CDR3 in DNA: TGTGCCAGCAGCGCCGGACCGGACTACGAGCAGTACTTC.

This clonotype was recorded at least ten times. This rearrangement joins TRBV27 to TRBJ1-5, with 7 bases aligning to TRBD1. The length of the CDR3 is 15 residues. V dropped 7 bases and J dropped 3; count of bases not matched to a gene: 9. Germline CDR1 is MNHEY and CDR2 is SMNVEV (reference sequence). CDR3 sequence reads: CASTIRDSYNQPQHF. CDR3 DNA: TGTGCCAGCACCATCCGGGACAGTTACAATCAGCCCCAGCATTTT.